This T cell receptor beta chain comes out of a study of identical twins. Each donor (without exception) was a healthy Caucasian. Germline loops: CDR1 LGHDT, CDR2 YNNKEL (reference sequence). J was trimmed by 3 bases and V by 2 bases; bases with no gene match: 8. This CDR3 region has 16 residues. A remark on this clonotype: The target antigen is unknown.

Broader study findings: Sequences that were out-of-frame, alpha and twin-shared displayed an excess of low generation probability. Twins showed weaker excess sharing in their beta out-of-frame sequences.

A universal primer site was added by template switching, and unique molecular identifiers were carried by the cDNA. One entry per CDR3 protein, called by TCRdb with MiXCR from the 5' RACE reads. The table records 540,000 or so distinct CDR3 sequences, more than 20% of them present only once. These data also featured in a second study, about yellow fever vaccine responses in identical twins.

The clonotype originates from a woman aged 18-29 years in good health. The sequenced sample consisted of CD4+ T cells sorted from blood. The V gene is TRBV3-1, the J gene TRBJ2-7, with 9 bases lining up with TRBD2. CDR3 in DNA: TGTGCCAGCAGCCAATCCGCTGGGCGGGGGGGCTACGAGCAGTACTTC. Protein product: CASSQSAGRGGYEQYF.